The 8 T cell receptor beta chains below were found in one sample sequenced in a study of a mutant IDH1 vaccine in newly diagnosed glioma (dated by TCRdb to the early 2020s). Antigens of these TCRs are unknown. Receptor amplification or capture employed the immunoSEQ multiplex PCR assay. TCRdb carries this immuneACCESS record with in-frame sequences only. Its versions omit some clonotypes, under half of them owing to an unresolved V gene in the studies checked, with the rest unexplained. The sample includes roughly 51,000 clones, with roughly three quarters observed a single time. About 7% of the sample belongs to the ten largest clones. The time point label on this specimen signifies: week 35, safety follow-up. Every vaccine dose consisted of 300 ug of a 20-mer mutant IDH1 peptide in Montanide, administered subcutaneously together with topical imiquimod. The starting material was PBMCs, obtained from a glioma patient whose treatment included an IDH1 peptide vaccine. All receptors derive from a man aged 35-49 years with glioma.

The chain links TRBV2 to TRBJ1-5; tentative D call: TRBD1 (6 bases). The CDR3 loop spans 15 amino acids. Between the trimmed V and J ends, which lost 6 bases and 1 base, there was a span of 13 bases. Per the germline V gene, CDR1 is SNHLY and CDR2 is FYNNEI. CDR3 coding DNA: TGTGCCAGCAGCATACAGGGATTAAGCAATCAGCCCCAGCATTTT. It is translated as CASSIQGLSNQPQHF.

This clone turned up a few times. The chain has TRBV5-8 and TRBJ1-1, with a possible D match to TRBD1 (6 bases). Deletions cut 4 bases from V and 1 base from J, with 11 bases between. The germline gives CDR1 SGHTS, CDR2 YDEGEE. This CDR3 spans 14 amino acids. In DNA, the CDR3 is TGTGCCAGCAGCAGTACAGGGAGGAACACTGAAGCTTTCTTT. It yields the protein CASSSTGRNTEAFF.

The chain couples TRBV5-1 to TRBJ2-3; D gene unclear. The CDR3 is 11 amino acids. V was pared by 2 bases and J by 4 bases, with 2 bases between. The germline gives CDR1 SGHRS, CDR2 YFSETQ. The CDR3, as DNA: TGCGCCAGCAGCTTAGCAGATACGCAGTATTTT. This codes for CASSLADTQYF.

The chain is built from TRBV7-6 and TRBJ2-7; D is tentatively TRBD1 or TRBD2 (5 bases each). Germline V gives CDR1 SGHVS, CDR2 FNYEAQ. V was cut by 4 bases and J by 3 bases, with 19 bases left in between. This CDR3 has 16 residues. The CDR3 coding sequence is TGTGCCAGCAGCTCCCAGGTACGGGGCGCGGGCTACGAGCAGTACTTC. It translates to CASSSQVRGAGYEQYF. Complete variable domain (other parts from reference TRBV7-6 and TRBJ2-7): GAGVSQSPRYKVTKRGQDVALRCDPISGHVSLYWYRQALGQGPEFLTYFNYEAQQDKSGLPNDRFSAERPEGSISTLTIQRTEQRDSAMYRCASSSQVRGAGYEQYFGPGTRLTVT.

The chain is built from TRBV6-1 and TRBJ2-7, with 9 bases lining up with TRBD1. The V segment lost 2 bases and the J segment 0 bases; nucleotides outside the gene matches: 2. The CDR3 consists of 15 residues. Germline CDR1 and CDR2: MNHNS and SASEGT. The CDR3 DNA reads as TGTGCCAGCAGTGAAACGGGACAGGGCTCCTACGAGCAGTACTTC. Translating gives CASSETGQGSYEQYF.

The chain recombines TRBV5-1 with TRBJ1-1; D gene ambiguous. Germline V lookup: CDR1 SGHRS, CDR2 YFSETQ. The CDR3 consists of 13 residues. The V and J ends lost 3 bases and 1 base respectively, with 7 bases between them. The CDR3 is CASSWEGNTEAFF. The CDR3 DNA reads as TGCGCCAGCAGCTGGGAAGGGAACACTGAAGCTTTCTTT. Using reference TRBV5-1 and TRBJ1-1 for the parts outside the CDR3, the full variable domain is KAGVTQTPRYLIKTRGQQVTLSCSPISGHRSVSWYQQTPGQGLQFLFEYFSETQRNKGNFPGRFSGRQFSNSRSEMNVSTLELGDSALYLCASSWEGNTEAFFGQGTRLTVV.

V and J are TRBV7-2 and TRBJ2-7; D is uncertain. This CDR3 is 13 amino acids long. Germline V gene data show CDR1 as SGHTA and CDR2 as FQGNSA. The V end was cut by 0 bases, the J end by 1 base, with 4 bases between. CDR3 coding DNA: TGTGCCAGCAGCTTAGCGGCTTCCTACGAGCAGTACTTC. Translated, it gives CASSLAASYEQYF.

The genes are TRBV9 and TRBJ1-1, with D possibly TRBD1 on 6 matching bases. This CDR3 contains 16 residues. Germline lookup yields CDR1 SGDLS and CDR2 YYNGEE. V lost 4 bases and J 0 bases, leaving 16 bases between the germline ends. CDR3 protein: CASSRRQAGLNTEAFF. The DNA of the CDR3 is TGTGCCAGCAGCCGCCGACAGGCGGGTTTGAACACTGAAGCTTTCTTT.